The next 20 T cell receptor beta chains were all read from a single sample in a study of blood T cell repertoires in COVID-19. Assay used: immunoSEQ multiplex PCR; TCRdb lists only in-frame clones, some missing. The repertoire consists of about 250,000 clones, with more than 75% occurring once and the leading ten covering about 14%. What was sequenced was PBMCs or T cells enriched from blood (not recorded which). The receptors stem from a man younger than 35 who had recovered from COVID-19.

This sequence joins TRBV5-1 and TRBJ2-1; D remains ambiguous. This CDR3 comprises 11 residues. Germline-derived CDR1 and CDR2 are SGHRS and YFSETQ. Trimming left V 0 bases short and J 9 bases short, with 4 bases between. The CDR3 sequence is CASSLDGEQFF. The CDR3, as DNA: TGCGCCAGCAGCTTGGACGGTGAGCAGTTCTTC.

The rearrangement joins TRBV27 to TRBJ2-2, with unresolved D. The V gene lost 6 bases and the J gene lost 3 bases, with 23 bases spanning the gap. CDR3 length: 18 amino acids. Germline V gene sequence: CDR1 MNHEY, CDR2 SMNVEV (reference sequence). CDR3 sequence reads: CASSRPRVGIFDTGELFF. CDR3 bases: TGTGCCAGCAGCCGACCCCGGGTCGGTATCTTCGACACCGGGGAGCTGTTTTTT.

The chain has TRBV27 and TRBJ1-4, with 9 nucleotides matching TRBD1. V gave up 3 bases and J gave up 8 bases; unmatched junction bases: 1. The CDR3 runs 13 residues. The germline CDR1 and CDR2 sequences are MNHEY and SMNVEV (reference sequence). CDR3 DNA: TGTGCCAGCAGTTTGGGGACAGGGGAAAAACTGTTTTTT. Translation: CASSLGTGEKLFF.

The chain is built from TRBV3-1 (or the pseudogene TRBV3-2) and TRBJ2-1, with TRBD1 matching over 7 bases. Trimming removed 5 bases from V and 4 bases from J; junction bases left unmatched: 5. This CDR3 is built from 14 residues. The germline V gene has CDR1 LGHDT and CDR2 YNNKEL (reference sequence). CDR3 in DNA: TGTGCCAGCAGCACAGGGGAACTTTACAATGAGCAGTTCTTC. This sequence encodes CASSTGELYNEQFF.

The CDR3 loop reads CASSQELAAVGNEQFF. The CDR3 DNA sequence: TGTGCCAGCAGCCAAGAACTAGCGGCGGTCGGGAATGAGCAGTTCTTC. The rearrangement joins TRBV4-2 to TRBJ2-1, with 8 bases that match TRBD2. The germline gives CDR1 LGHNA, CDR2 YNFKEQ. V trimming: 0 bases; J trimming: 7 bases; junction bases outside the gene matches: 8. The CDR3 loop spans 16 amino acids.

The CDR3 is CASSLGQGTQPQHF. Written as DNA, the CDR3 is TGCGCCAGCAGCTTGGGACAGGGGACTCAGCCCCAGCATTTT. V is TRBV5-1 and J is TRBJ1-5; 8 bases fit TRBD1. CDR1 is SGHRS and CDR2 is YFSETQ in the germline V gene. V shed 0 bases, J shed 6 bases, and the junction held 2 bases outside the gene matches. The CDR3 has 14 amino acids.

The chain carries TRBV3-1 (or the pseudogene TRBV3-2) and TRBJ2-3, with 14 bases lining up with TRBD2. Germline CDR1 LGHDT, CDR2 YNNKEL (reference sequence). The CDR3 extends over 16 amino acids. V gave up 4 bases and J gave up 4 bases; unmatched junction bases: 4. For the CDR3, the DNA is TGTGCCAGCAGCCCGGGACTAGCGGGGGTCGCAGATACGCAGTATTTT. It translates to CASSPGLAGVADTQYF.

The CDR3 loop reads CASTPTGGRETQYF. The DNA for the CDR3 is TGTGCCAGCACCCCCACGGGAGGAAGGGAGACCCAGTACTTC. V is TRBV7-6 and J is TRBJ2-5; 7 positions agree with TRBD2. Germline V gives CDR1 SGHVS, CDR2 FNYEAQ. V shed 7 bases and J 5 bases; nucleotides not matched to a gene: 10. This CDR3 is 14 amino acids long.

The V gene is TRBV19, the J gene TRBJ2-7; 13 bases fit TRBD2. From germline, CDR1 is LNHDA and CDR2 SQIVND (reference sequence). Trimming at V came to 7 bases and at J to 3 bases, leaving 18 bases not matched to a gene. CDR3 size: 19 residues. The CDR3 loop is CASTPPGLAGPIGYYEQYF. The CDR3 DNA sequence: TGTGCCAGTACCCCACCGGGACTAGCGGGACCTATCGGTTACTACGAGCAGTACTTC.

V usage is TRBV27 and J usage is TRBJ1-6, with 7 bases aligning to TRBD1. The CDR3 length is 13 residues. Germline CDR1 reads MNHEY; CDR2 reads SMNVEV (reference sequence). The J segment lost 14 bases and the V segment lost 0 bases, leaving 4 bases of the junction unmatched. CDR3 sequence: CASSLSVRGALHF. CDR3 bases: TGTGCCAGCAGTTTATCGGTCAGGGGGGCCCTCCACTTT.

V usage is TRBV10-3 and J usage is TRBJ2-7, with unresolved D. V lost 2 bases to trimming and J lost 0 bases, with 8 bases between them. The germline CDR1 and CDR2 sequences are ENHRY and SYGVKD. The CDR3 is 14 amino acids. The DNA for the CDR3 is TGTGCCATCAGTGAGGCCTCTAGCTCCTACGAGCAGTACTTC. It encodes CAISEASSSYEQYF.

A word on this clone: Mismatch with germline at one junction end may stem from a read error. The J gene is TRBJ2-5, the V gene TRBV7-7; 13 nucleotides line up with TRBD2. CDR1 is SSHAT, CDR2 FNYEAQ, per germline (reference sequence). The CDR3 runs 15 residues. In DNA form, the CDR3 reads TGTGCTAGCAGCTTCGGGACTAGCGGGGAAGAGACCCAGTACTTC. Its translation: CASSFGTSGEETQYF.

The rearrangement links TRBV7-6 to TRBJ2-1; 10 nucleotides agree with TRBD1. CDR1 is SGHVS, CDR2 FNYEAQ, per germline. The CDR3 is made up of 18 amino acids. V shed 1 base and J 2 bases; nucleotides not matched to a gene: 8. This CDR3 is CASSLGDRGDGPYNEQFF. The DNA for the CDR3 is TGTGCCAGCAGCTTAGGGGACAGGGGAGATGGGCCCTACAATGAGCAGTTCTTC.

J is TRBJ1-1 and V is TRBV6-5; D gene unclear. The CDR3 has 14 amino acids. Germline CDR1 is MNHEY and CDR2 is SVGAGI. The V end was cut by 2 bases, the J end by 2 bases, with 9 bases between. The CDR3 here is CASSYERSNTEAFF. CDR3 in DNA: TGTGCCAGCAGTTACGAGAGGAGTAACACTGAAGCTTTCTTT.

The chain uses TRBV3-1 (or the pseudogene TRBV3-2) and TRBJ2-7, with D maybe TRBD2 (5 bases). This CDR3 comprises 15 residues. Trimming left V 2 bases short and J 2 bases short, with 13 bases between. Looked up from germline, CDR1 is LGHDT and CDR2 is YNNKEL (reference sequence). The CDR3 nucleotides are TGTGCCAGCAGCCAAAGTCAGAGGGTGGCCTACGAGCAGTACTTC. It encodes CASSQSQRVAYEQYF.

The rearrangement uses TRBV10-2 and TRBJ1-2; D uncertain. Germline CDR1 is WSHSY and CDR2 is SAAADI. V shed 3 bases and J shed 2 bases, with 7 bases lying between them. This CDR3 has 13 residues. CDR3 protein: CASSDRENYGYTF. CDR3 bases: TGCGCCAGCAGTGACCGGGAGAACTATGGCTACACCTTC.

The CDR3 coding sequence is TGCGCCAGCAGGAGCGGGACAGGGGACAAAAACATTCAGTACTTC. Its translation: CASRSGTGDKNIQYF. The chain combines TRBV10-1 with TRBJ2-4, with 10 bases aligning to TRBD1. J was trimmed by 3 bases and V by 6 bases; bases with no gene match: 5. This CDR3 is built from 15 residues. Germline CDR1 is WNHNN and CDR2 is SYGVQD (reference sequence).

This clone was picked up a small number of times. This CDR3 reads CAWSFPDRENEQFF. CDR3 DNA: TGTGCCTGGAGTTTCCCGGACAGGGAAAATGAGCAGTTCTTC. The chain employs TRBV30 and TRBJ2-1; 8 bases are shared with TRBD1. V lost 2 bases and J lost 7; bases outside the gene matches: 7. The length of the CDR3 is 14 residues. Germline values: CDR1 GTSNPN, CDR2 SVGIG (reference sequence).

V usage is TRBV27 and J usage is TRBJ1-5, with 10 bases identical to TRBD1. Looked up from germline, CDR1 is MNHEY and CDR2 is SMNVEV (reference sequence). CDR3 length: 15 amino acids. The ends lost 6 bases at V and 3 bases at J; junction bases unmatched: 5. Here the CDR3 reads CASRPDRGDNQPQHF. CDR3 coding DNA: TGTGCCAGCAGACCGGACAGGGGGGACAATCAGCCCCAGCATTTT.

The gene calls are TRBV18 and TRBJ1-2; 7 nucleotides match TRBD1. This CDR3 spans 14 amino acids. The V gene's germline CDR1 is KGHSH and CDR2 LQKENI. J lost 5 bases, V lost 3 bases, and 6 bases had no gene match. CDR3 nucleotide sequence: TGTGCCAGCTCACCGCCGGGACAGCGTTATGGCTACACCTTC. Protein product: CASSPPGQRYGYTF. Filled out from reference TRBV18 and TRBJ1-2, the complete variable domain reads NAGVMQNPRHLVRRRGQEARLRCSPMKGHSHVYWYRQLPEEGLKFMVYLQKENIIDESGMPKERFSAEFPKEGPSILRIQQVVRGDSAAYFCASSPPGQRYGYTFGSGTRLTVV.